These T cell receptor beta chains were read from a single sample in a study of OX40 agonist ivuxolimab in advanced cancers. Data came from immunoSEQ multiplex PCR; TCRdb stores just in-frame clones and leaves some out. The table records tens of thousands of clones, about 88% of them present only once. Here the sequenced sample was CD4+ or CD8+ T cells sorted from blood, taken in a trial of the OX40 agonist ivuxolimab. The receptors stem from an adult with an advanced solid tumor such as melanoma, head and neck, liver or kidney cancer. Both conserved end residues are part of each CDR3. D genes are given only for firm matches. The size entry is marked missing in some rows and otherwise reads once, few, many or a size class.

CDR3aa	CDR3nt	v_gene	j_gene	abundance	d_gene
CASTPSAVSGNTIYF	TGTGCCAGCACCCCATCCGCCGTCTCTGGAAACACCATATATTTT	TRBV18	TRBJ1-3	-	-
CASSLAGGGKTDTQYF	TGTGCCAGCAGCTTAGCTGGCGGGGGAAAGACAGATACGCAGTATTTT	TRBV7-2	TRBJ2-3	once	TRBD2
CASSQASSAWPDTQYF	TGTGCCAGCAGCCAAGCTTCGAGCGCGTGGCCTGATACGCAGTATTTT	TRBV14	TRBJ2-3	few	-
CASSMDSQYGYTF	TGTGCCAGTAGTATGGACAGTCAGTATGGCTACACCTTC	TRBV19	TRBJ1-2	once	-
CASSTGTGGVWAEAFF	TGTGCCAGTAGTACCGGGACAGGGGGCGTCTGGGCTGAAGCTTTCTTT	TRBV19	TRBJ1-1	-	TRBD1
CASSYSSTTNTEAFF	TGTGCCAGCAGTTACTCCTCTACCACGAACACTGAAGCTTTCTTT	TRBV6-5	TRBJ1-1	-	-
CASSGTGPSNQPQHF	TGTGCCAGCAGTGGGACAGGGCCTAGCAATCAGCCCCAGCATTTT	TRBV6-1	TRBJ1-5	-	TRBD1
CASSLGSGGQPQHF	TGCGCCAGCAGCTTGGGATCGGGGGGTCAGCCCCAGCATTTT	TRBV5-1	TRBJ1-5	-	-
CASSQDPNLAYEQYF	TGTGCCAGCAGTCAAGACCCGAACCTCGCCTACGAGCAGTACTTC	TRBV28	TRBJ2-7	-	-
CASSVGRGGLGNEQFF	TGTGCCAGCAGCGTAGGCCGGGGGGGCCTGGGGAATGAGCAGTTCTTC	TRBV9	TRBJ2-1	-	TRBD2
CASYYETNTQYF	TGTGCCAGCTACTACGAAACTAATACGCAGTATTTT	TRBV2	TRBJ2-3	-	-
CASSPSSVATDTQYF	TGTGCCAGCTCCCCTAGTTCAGTGGCGACAGATACGCAGTATTTT	TRBV7-3	TRBJ2-3	-	-
CASSLGRGSYGYTF	TGTGCCAGCAGCTTGGGAAGAGGGAGCTATGGCTACACCTTC	TRBV5-4	TRBJ1-2	-	-
CAWSRGAGYEQYF	TGTGCCTGGAGTAGAGGGGCCGGCTACGAGCAGTACTTC	TRBV30	TRBJ2-7	-	-
CASRRGGAETQYF	TGTGCCAGCAGGAGGGGGGGGGCGGAGACCCAGTACTTC	TRBV7-2	TRBJ2-5	few	-
CASSSKGGNTEAFF	TGTGCCAGCAGTTCAAAAGGGGGCAACACTGAAGCTTTCTTT	TRBV2	TRBJ1-1	-	TRBD1
CASSFGRLETQYF	TGTGCCAGCAGCTTCGGCAGGCTAGAGACCCAGTACTTC	TRBV7-2	TRBJ2-5	-	-
CASSPDRAEKAFF	TGCGCCAGCAGCCCGGACAGGGCCGAAAAAGCTTTCTTT	TRBV5-1	TRBJ1-1	once	TRBD1
CASSVGLLNTEAFF	TGTGCCAGCAGCGTAGGGTTGCTGAACACTGAAGCTTTCTTT	TRBV9	TRBJ1-1	few	-
CASSLVARGGLETQYF	TGTGCCAGCAGCTTAGTTGCGCGGGGGGGCCTGGAGACCCAGTACTTC	TRBV7-9	TRBJ2-5	-	TRBD2
CASSLEAGDDTF	TGCGCCAGCAGCTTGGAGGCCGGAGACGACACCTTC	TRBV5-1	TRBJ1-2	-	-
CASSYSGDYEQYF	TGTGCCAGCAGTTACTCGGGGGACTACGAGCAGTACTTC	TRBV6-5	TRBJ2-7	-	-
CASSPPGTGNSNEKLFF	TGTGCCAGCTCACCACCCGGGACAGGGAACTCTAATGAAAAACTGTTTTTT	TRBV18	TRBJ1-4	-	TRBD1
CASSMTATSNQPQHF	TGTGCCAGTAGTATGACAGCTACCTCTAATCAGCCCCAGCATTTT	TRBV19	TRBJ1-5	-	-
CASSLSGSETQYF	TGCGCCAGCAGCTTGTCCGGCTCGGAGACCCAGTACTTC	TRBV5-1	TRBJ2-5	once	-
CAWSDGRRDQPQHF	TGTGCCTGGAGTGATGGCCGCCGGGATCAGCCCCAGCATTTT	TRBV30	TRBJ1-5	-	-
CASSLRTGNVGELFF	TGTGCCAGTAGTTTACGGACAGGGAATGTCGGGGAGCTGTTTTTT	TRBV19	TRBJ2-2	-	TRBD1
CASSFVGNEKLFF	TGTGCCAGCAGCTTTGTTGGAAATGAAAAACTGTTTTTT	TRBV7-2	TRBJ1-4	-	-
CASSSRQGADYGYTF	TGTGCCAGCAGCTCCCGACAGGGGGCTGACTATGGCTACACCTTC	TRBV9	TRBJ1-2	-	TRBD1
CASSGTGVSSYNEQFF	TGTGCCAGCAGCGGGACGGGCGTAAGCTCCTACAATGAGCAGTTCTTC	TRBV4-2	TRBJ2-1	once	-
CATWGFSYEQYF	TGTGCCACGTGGGGGTTCTCCTACGAGCAGTACTTC	TRBV6-1	TRBJ2-7	-	-
CATHLGTVTDTQYF	TGTGCCACCCATTTGGGGACAGTGACAGATACGCAGTATTTT	TRBV2	TRBJ2-3	-	TRBD1
CASSPPGGLRDQPQHF	TGTGCCAGCAGTCCCCCGGGGGGCCTTAGGGATCAGCCCCAGCATTTT	TRBV27	TRBJ1-5	-	-
CASSQSQRNEQFF	TGCGCCAGCAGCCAATCACAGAGGAATGAGCAGTTCTTC	TRBV4-1	TRBJ2-1	-	-
CASSTNSEYNEQFF	TGTGCCAGCTCAACAAACAGCGAGTACAATGAGCAGTTCTTC	TRBV18	TRBJ2-1	-	-
CASSLLPSRSGNTIYF	TGTGCCAGCAGCTTGCTGCCGAGCAGGTCTGGAAACACCATATATTTT	TRBV5-4	TRBJ1-3	-	-
CASSFQGDTEAFF	TGCGCCAGCAGTTTCCAGGGAGACACTGAAGCTTTCTTT	TRBV5-1	TRBJ1-1	-	-
CASSVVRAGYSNEQFF	TGTGCCAGCAGCGTAGTTAGGGCAGGGTATTCCAATGAGCAGTTCTTC	TRBV9	TRBJ2-1	-	-
CASSPRETGGYTF	TGTGCCAGCAGCCCCCGTGAAACGGGAGGCTACACCTTC	TRBV7-9	TRBJ1-2	once	-
CSARTGDTQYF	TGCAGTGCCCGAACGGGTGATACGCAGTATTTT	TRBV20-1	TRBJ2-3	-	-
CASSATGTDSHYTF	TGTGCCAGCTCAGCGACCGGGACAGATAGTCACTACACCTTC	TRBV18	TRBJ1-2	-	TRBD1
CASRLGTGVYEKLFF	TGCGCCAGCAGGTTGGGAACCGGGGTCTATGAAAAACTGTTTTTT	TRBV5-1	TRBJ1-4	once	-
CASSLESANSPLHF	TGTGCCAGCAGCTTAGAGTCTGCGAATTCACCCCTCCACTTT	TRBV11-3	TRBJ1-6	-	-
CASLSGDRDMLAFF	TGTGCCAGCCTTTCCGGGGACCGCGATATGCTGGCTTTCTTT	TRBV28	TRBJ1-1	once	-
CASRSQYYGYTF	TGTGCCAGCAGGAGCCAGTACTATGGCTACACCTTC	TRBV27	TRBJ1-2	-	-
CATQPGNTYNEQFF	TGTGCCACCCAACCAGGGAATACCTACAATGAGCAGTTCTTC	TRBV18	TRBJ2-1	-	-
CASSLDPVGARETQYF	TGCGCCAGCAGCTTGGATCCGGTAGGGGCTAGGGAGACCCAGTACTTC	TRBV5-1	TRBJ2-5	-	-
CASRSLAGASYNEQFF	TGCGCCAGCAGAAGTCTAGCGGGGGCCTCCTACAATGAGCAGTTCTTC	TRBV5-1	TRBJ2-1	-	TRBD2
CSLRGTVQYF	TGCAGCCTCCGAGGGACCGTTCAGTACTTC	TRBV20-1	TRBJ2-7	once	-
CASTRGTGRVPIGGYTF	TGTGCCAGCACGAGAGGGACAGGGAGGGTCCCTATCGGGGGCTACACCTTC	TRBV7-2	TRBJ1-2	-	TRBD1
CASRDRSGNTIYF	TGTGCCAGTAGGGACCGCTCTGGAAACACCATATATTTT	TRBV19	TRBJ1-3	-	-
CASSLVGGVETQYF	TGCGCCAGCAGCTTGGTGGGGGGCGTCGAGACCCAGTACTTC	TRBV5-1	TRBJ2-5	-	-
CASSPGTGIISPLHF	TGTGCCAGCAGCCCCGGGACAGGGATAATTTCACCCCTCCACTTT	TRBV7-3	TRBJ1-6	-	TRBD1
CASSYGIDSPLHF	TGTGCCAGCAGTTACGGGATTGATTCACCCCTCCACTTT	TRBV6-5	TRBJ1-6	-	-
CGGDQETQYF	TGCGGGGGGGACCAAGAGACCCAGTACTTC	TRBV20-1	TRBJ2-5	once	TRBD2
CATSRVRPTREETQYF	TGTGCCACCAGCAGGGTTCGACCCACCCGGGAGGAGACCCAGTACTTC	TRBV15	TRBJ2-5	-	-
CASSLSRGRDYGYTF	TGTGCCAGCAGTTTATCTAGGGGCCGGGACTATGGCTACACCTTC	TRBV27	TRBJ1-2	-	-